These 24 T cell receptor beta chains were all obtained from the same sample, sequenced in a study of PD-1 blockade in classical Hodgkin lymphoma. With no exception, relapse followed autologous stem cell transplantation in all patients, and brentuximab vedotin exposure varied. Profiled with immunoSEQ multiplex PCR; TCRdb holds only in-frame clones, not every one. The sample lists approximately 27,000 clones; around 86% were seen once. This sample comprised peripheral blood mononuclear cells (PBMCs), obtained at baseline. These receptors all stem from a human donor with classical Hodgkin lymphoma.

Only a few counts were recorded for this clone. The V call is TRBV7-9, the J call TRBJ2-5; TRBD1 agrees at 8 bases. There are 14 residues in the CDR3. Trimming at V came to 5 bases and at J to 3 bases, leaving 5 bases not matched to a gene. The germline gives CDR1 SEHNR, CDR2 FQNEAQ (reference sequence). DNA for the CDR3: TGTGCCAGCAGCCGGCGGACAGGGAAAGAGACCCAGTACTTC. This gives the protein CASSRRTGKETQYF.

The chain joins TRBV2 to TRBJ1-5, with D tentatively TRBD1 (5 bases). The V and J ends lost 0 bases and 0 bases respectively, with 9 bases between them. Germline V gives CDR1 SNHLY, CDR2 FYNNEI. The CDR3 length is 16 residues. The CDR3, as DNA: TGTGCCAGCAGTGAAGCCAGGGCTTATAGCAATCAGCCCCAGCATTTT. It yields the protein CASSEARAYSNQPQHF.

Note on this clone: Other DNA sequences in this specimen translate into the identical CDR3. This sequence joins TRBV7-9 and TRBJ2-3, with D unclear. Deletions cut 0 bases from V and 0 bases from J, with 10 bases between. The CDR3 is 16 amino acids. Per germline, CDR1 SEHNR and CDR2 FQNEAQ (reference sequence). The CDR3 loop is CASSLAGRTSTDTQYF. In DNA form, the CDR3 reads TGTGCCAGCAGCTTAGCAGGCCGAACTAGCACAGATACGCAGTATTTT.

This chain joins TRBV5-1 and TRBJ2-3; 8 bases match TRBD1. The ends lost 4 bases at V and 0 bases at J; junction bases unmatched: 7. The germline CDR1 and CDR2 sequences are SGHRS and YFSETQ. This CDR3 contains 16 residues. CDR3 loop: CASSVGQGGSTDTQYF. For the CDR3, the DNA is TGCGCCAGCAGCGTCGGACAGGGTGGAAGCACAGATACGCAGTATTTT.

The rearrangement joins TRBV4-2 to TRBJ2-1, with 11 bases identical to TRBD2. The junction had 7 bases not matched to a gene; V was cut back by 1 base and J by 2 bases. This CDR3 comprises 18 residues. Germline CDR1 LGHNA, CDR2 YNFKEQ. In DNA form, the CDR3 reads TGTGCCAGCAGCCAAGGTCTAGCGGGGGGTTTAGCCTACAATGAGCAGTTCTTC. Its protein product is CASSQGLAGGLAYNEQFF.

This chain uses TRBV5-4 with TRBJ2-5; D is perhaps TRBD2 (5 bases). There are 13 residues in the CDR3. The V end was cut by 4 bases, the J end by 2 bases, with 9 bases between. Germline values: CDR1 SGHNT, CDR2 YYREEE (reference sequence). The CDR3 coding sequence is TGTGCCAGCAGCCGAGGGCGTCAAGAGACCCAGTACTTC. Amino acids: CASSRGRQETQYF.

The chain is built from TRBV7-3 and TRBJ2-7, with 8 bases fitting TRBD2. This CDR3 contains 15 residues. V lost 0 bases and J lost 4; bases outside the gene matches: 5. From germline, CDR1 is SGHTA and CDR2 FQGTGA. CDR3 sequence (DNA): TGTGCCAGCAGCTTAACCAGCGGGGGCGTTTACGAGCAGTACTTC. Amino acid sequence: CASSLTSGGVYEQYF.

This chain links TRBV25-1 with TRBJ2-1; TRBD2 aligns across 8 bases. Germline CDR1 reads MGHDK; CDR2 reads SYGVNS. CDR3 length: 16 residues. The junction had 15 bases not matched to a gene; V was cut back by 10 bases and J by 4 bases. The CDR3 DNA sequence: TGTGCCACCCCCGAATGGTCCGGGACTAGGTACAATGAGCAGTTCTTC. Protein: CATPEWSGTRYNEQFF.

The chain combines TRBV15 with TRBJ1-4; 7 bases align to TRBD1. CDR1 and CDR2 (germline): LNHNV, YYDKDF (reference sequence). This CDR3 is 16 amino acids long. Trimming at V came to 0 bases and at J to 4 bases, leaving 5 bases not matched to a gene. CDR3 region: CATSRDDWDSNEKLFF. The CDR3 coding sequence is TGTGCCACCAGCAGAGATGATTGGGACAGTAATGAAAAACTGTTTTTT.

The chain joins TRBV20-1 to TRBJ2-2; 8 bases align to TRBD2. Germline V gene data show CDR1 as DFQATT and CDR2 as SNEGSKA (reference sequence). The CDR3 covers 11 residues. The CDR3 region has the DNA TGCAGCACTAGCGGCAACGGGGAGCTGTTTTTT. Its translation is CSTSGNGELFF.

The chain carries TRBV7-2 and TRBJ2-3, with 8 bases matching TRBD1. V lost 4 bases and J lost 3; bases outside the gene matches: 6. The CDR3 totals 15 residues. CDR1 and CDR2 from the germline V gene are SGHTA and FQGNSA. The CDR3 nucleotides are TGTGCCAGCAGCTGGACAGGGTTTCAGACAGATACGCAGTATTTT. Protein sequence: CASSWTGFQTDTQYF. Together with reference TRBV7-2 and TRBJ2-3, the CDR3 gives the full variable domain: GAGVSQSPSNKVTEKGKDVELRCDPISGHTALYWYRQSLGQGLEFLIYFQGNSAPDKSGLPSDRFSAERTGGSVSTLTIQRTQQEDSAVYLCASSWTGFQTDTQYFGPGTRLTVL.

Concerning this clone itself: This sample includes further DNA sequences coding for the same CDR3. The V call is TRBV5-1, the J call TRBJ1-3; D remains ambiguous. Germline CDR1 is SGHRS and CDR2 is YFSETQ. The V end lost 4 bases, the J end lost 0 bases, and 8 bases lay between the germline ends. This CDR3 region has 14 residues. CDR3 loop: CASSLQSSGNTIYF. The CDR3 DNA follows: TGCGCCAGCAGCCTACAGAGCTCTGGAAACACCATATATTTT.

The CDR3 protein is CAKRSPGHSNTEAFF. CDR3 DNA sequence: TGTGCCAAGCGCTCCCCGGGTCACAGCAACACTGAAGCTTTCTTT. The chain combines TRBV2 with TRBJ1-1; D gene uncertain. Trimming took 10 bases from V and 2 from J, leaving 20 bases between them. The CDR3 consists of 15 residues. Germline V gives CDR1 SNHLY, CDR2 FYNNEI.

V is TRBV7-9 and J is TRBJ1-6, with a possible D match to TRBD1 (5 bases). The V end was cut by 2 bases, the J end by 11 bases, with 13 bases between. The length of the CDR3 is 14 residues. Germline V CDR1 and CDR2: SEHNR, FQNEAQ (reference sequence). This CDR3 reads CASSLPGYEAPLHF. CDR3 in DNA: TGTGCCAGCAGCTTACCAGGGTACGAAGCACCCCTCCACTTT. Drawing the rest from reference TRBV7-9 and TRBJ1-6, the complete variable domain is DTGVSQNPRHKITKRGQNVTFRCDPISEHNRLYWYRQTLGQGPEFLTYFQNEAQLEKSRLLSDRFSAERPKGSFSTLEIQRTEQGDSAMYLCASSLPGYEAPLHFGNGTRLTVT.

In this sample, this clone turned up once. The V gene is TRBV7-3, the J gene TRBJ2-3; D not resolved. There are 16 residues in the CDR3. Germline assignment: CDR1 SGHTA and CDR2 FQGTGA. V shed 2 bases and J shed 0 bases, with 12 bases lying between them. The CDR3, as DNA: TGTGCCAGCAGCTTAGGCCCCACCCCTAGCACAGATACGCAGTATTTT. Translation gives CASSLGPTPSTDTQYF.

This clone was seen once. The chain uses TRBV5-1 and TRBJ1-1; D is possibly TRBD1 (5 bases). The CDR3 spans 15 residues. V was clipped by 0 bases and J by 3 bases, with 12 bases between them. Germline V gives CDR1 SGHRS, CDR2 YFSETQ. CDR3 in DNA: TGCGCCAGCAGCTTGGAGACACGACAGTACACTGAAGCTTTCTTT. It encodes CASSLETRQYTEAFF.

V is TRBV7-9 and J is TRBJ1-1; D might be TRBD1 (6 bases). The V gene lost 3 bases and the J gene lost 2 bases, with 10 bases spanning the gap. The CDR3 is 14 amino acids. CDR1 SEHNR and CDR2 FQNEAQ come from the germline V gene (reference sequence). The CDR3 reads CASSLGGSNTEAFF. The DNA of the CDR3 is TGTGCCAGCAGCTTGGGGGGCAGTAACACTGAAGCTTTCTTT.

This clone showed up just once. The chain couples TRBV7-2 to TRBJ2-4; TRBD2 might be the D (6 bases). Trimming removed 1 base from V and 4 bases from J, with 11 bases in between. The germline gives CDR1 SGHTA, CDR2 FQGNSA. This CDR3 region has 15 residues. As DNA, the CDR3 is TGTGCCAGCAGCTTAGTTGTTGGGACTAAAAACATTCAGTACTTC. Translation gives CASSLVVGTKNIQYF.

The V and J genes are TRBV5-1 and TRBJ2-7; D unclear. The CDR3 contains 16 residues. V was trimmed by 0 bases and J by 4 bases, leaving 17 bases between them. From germline, CDR1 is SGHRS and CDR2 YFSETQ. CDR3 in amino acids: CASSLDPDPAAYEQYF. The CDR3 DNA reads TGCGCCAGCAGCTTGGATCCAGATCCGGCTGCATACGAGCAGTACTTC.

V and J are TRBV5-1 and TRBJ2-1; D not certain. V was clipped by 0 bases and J by 5 bases, with 9 bases between them. The CDR3 is 14 amino acids. Germline V gene lookup returns CDR1 SGHRS and CDR2 YFSETQ. Here the CDR3 DNA reads TGCGCCAGCAGCTTGGCGGGCAGCGACAATGAGCAGTTCTTC. It translates to CASSLAGSDNEQFF.

V and J are TRBV4-2 and TRBJ1-1; D is unresolved. CDR3 length: 14 amino acids. Trimming removed 0 bases from V and 1 base from J, with 6 bases in between. Germline V gene data show CDR1 as LGHNA and CDR2 as YNFKEQ. The CDR3 sequence: CASSQDEANTEAFF. The CDR3 DNA follows: TGTGCCAGCAGCCAAGATGAAGCGAACACTGAAGCTTTCTTT.

The DNA of the CDR3 is TGTGCCAGCAGCTTTGGCCTCCCCTCCTACAATGAGCAGTTCTTC. Amino acid sequence: CASSFGLPSYNEQFF. The chain has TRBV5-6 and TRBJ2-1; no firm D call. The CDR3 length is 15 residues. Between the trimmed V and J ends, which lost 2 bases and 0 bases, there was a span of 9 bases. CDR1 and CDR2 from the germline V gene are SGHDT and YYEEEE.

The J gene is TRBJ2-5, the V gene TRBV10-3; 7 positions agree with TRBD1. This CDR3 region has 13 residues. Trimming took 6 bases from V and 1 from J; bases not matched to a gene: 2. Germline V gives CDR1 ENHRY, CDR2 SYGVKD. CDR3 amino acids: CAISRDSQETQYF. CDR3 DNA: TGTGCCATCAGCCGGGACAGCCAAGAGACCCAGTACTTC.

This chain links TRBV5-1 with TRBJ2-5, with TRBD2 matching over 13 bases. The CDR3 loop spans 16 amino acids. Germline V lookup: CDR1 SGHRS, CDR2 YFSETQ. V was pared by 0 bases and J by 4 bases, with 3 bases of the junction left unmatched. Written as DNA, the CDR3 is TGCGCCAGCAGCTTGGCAACTAGCGGGGGGGCAGAGACCCAGTACTTC. Protein product: CASSLATSGGAETQYF.